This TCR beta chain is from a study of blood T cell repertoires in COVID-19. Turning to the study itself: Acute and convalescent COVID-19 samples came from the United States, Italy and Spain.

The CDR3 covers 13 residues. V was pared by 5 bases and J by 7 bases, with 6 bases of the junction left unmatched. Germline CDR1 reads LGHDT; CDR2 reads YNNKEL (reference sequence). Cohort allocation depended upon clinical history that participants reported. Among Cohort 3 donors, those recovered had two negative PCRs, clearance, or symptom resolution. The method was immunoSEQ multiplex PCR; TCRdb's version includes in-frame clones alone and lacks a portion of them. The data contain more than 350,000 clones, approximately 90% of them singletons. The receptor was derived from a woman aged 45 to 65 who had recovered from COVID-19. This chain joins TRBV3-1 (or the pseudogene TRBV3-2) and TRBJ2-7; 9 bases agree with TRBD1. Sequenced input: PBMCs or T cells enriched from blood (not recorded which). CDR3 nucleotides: TGTGCCAGCAGCGTAAGGACAGGGGATGAGCAGTACTTC. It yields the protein CASSVRTGDEQYF.